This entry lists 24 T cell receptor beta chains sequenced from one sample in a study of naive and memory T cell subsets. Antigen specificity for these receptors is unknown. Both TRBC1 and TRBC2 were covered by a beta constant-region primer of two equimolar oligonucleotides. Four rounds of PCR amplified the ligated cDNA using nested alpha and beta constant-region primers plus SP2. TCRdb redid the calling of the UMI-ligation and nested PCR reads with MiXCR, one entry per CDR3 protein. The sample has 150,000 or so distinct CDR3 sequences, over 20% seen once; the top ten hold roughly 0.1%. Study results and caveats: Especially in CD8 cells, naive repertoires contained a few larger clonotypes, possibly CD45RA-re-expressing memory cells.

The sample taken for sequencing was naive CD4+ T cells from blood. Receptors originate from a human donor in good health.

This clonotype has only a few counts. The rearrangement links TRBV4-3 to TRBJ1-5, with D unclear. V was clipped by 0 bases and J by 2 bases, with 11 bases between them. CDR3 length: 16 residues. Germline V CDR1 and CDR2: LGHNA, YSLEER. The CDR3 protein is CASSQDWGSGNQPQHF. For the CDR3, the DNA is TGCGCCAGCAGCCAAGATTGGGGTTCTGGCAATCAGCCCCAGCATTTT.

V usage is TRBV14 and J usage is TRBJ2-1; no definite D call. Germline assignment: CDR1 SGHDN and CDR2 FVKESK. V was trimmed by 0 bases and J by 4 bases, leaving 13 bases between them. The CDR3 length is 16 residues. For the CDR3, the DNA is TGTGCCAGCAGCCAAGAAGGACCTCTTGGTTACAATGAGCAGTTCTTC. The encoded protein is CASSQEGPLGYNEQFF.

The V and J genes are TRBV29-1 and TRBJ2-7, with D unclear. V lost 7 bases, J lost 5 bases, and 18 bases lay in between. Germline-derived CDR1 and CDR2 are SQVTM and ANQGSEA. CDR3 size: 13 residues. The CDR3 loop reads CSAQESWADEQYF. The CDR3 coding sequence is TGCAGCGCACAAGAGTCTTGGGCAGACGAGCAGTACTTC.

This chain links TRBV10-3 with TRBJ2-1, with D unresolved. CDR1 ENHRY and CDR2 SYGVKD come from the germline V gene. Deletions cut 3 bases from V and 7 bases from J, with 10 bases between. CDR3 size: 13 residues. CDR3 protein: CAISETNTNEQFF. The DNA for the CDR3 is TGTGCCATCAGTGAAACCAATACAAATGAGCAGTTCTTC.

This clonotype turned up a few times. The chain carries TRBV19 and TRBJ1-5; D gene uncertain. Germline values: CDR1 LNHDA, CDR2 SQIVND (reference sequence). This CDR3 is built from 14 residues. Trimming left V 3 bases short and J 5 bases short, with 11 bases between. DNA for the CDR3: TGTGCCAGTAGTATGCGGGGTATGGATCAGCCCCAGCATTTT. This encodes CASSMRGMDQPQHF.

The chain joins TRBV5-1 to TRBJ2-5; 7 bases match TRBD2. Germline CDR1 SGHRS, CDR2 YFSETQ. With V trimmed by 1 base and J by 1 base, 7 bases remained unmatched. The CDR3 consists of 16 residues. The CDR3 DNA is TGCGCCAGCAGCTTGTCGGCGGGAGCGTCCCAAGAGACCCAGTACTTC. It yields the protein CASSLSAGASQETQYF.

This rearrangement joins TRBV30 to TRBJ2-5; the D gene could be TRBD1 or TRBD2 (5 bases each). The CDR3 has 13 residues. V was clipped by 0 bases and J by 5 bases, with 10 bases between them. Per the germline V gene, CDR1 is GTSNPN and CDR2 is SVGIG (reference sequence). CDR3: CAWSVIGAETQYF. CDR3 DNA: TGTGCCTGGAGTGTAATCGGGGCGGAGACCCAGTACTTC.

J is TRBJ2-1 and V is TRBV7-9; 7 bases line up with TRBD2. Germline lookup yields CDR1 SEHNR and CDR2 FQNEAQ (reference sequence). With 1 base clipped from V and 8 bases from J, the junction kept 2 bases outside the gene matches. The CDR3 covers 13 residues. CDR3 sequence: CASSLGEGYEQFF. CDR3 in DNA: TGTGCCAGCAGCTTAGGGGAGGGCTATGAGCAGTTCTTC.

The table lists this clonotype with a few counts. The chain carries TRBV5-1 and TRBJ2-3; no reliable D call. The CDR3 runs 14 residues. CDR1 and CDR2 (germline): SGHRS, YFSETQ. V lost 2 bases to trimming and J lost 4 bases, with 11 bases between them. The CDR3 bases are TGCGCCAGCAGCTTTCGGATAGGCGCAGATACGCAGTATTTT. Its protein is CASSFRIGADTQYF.

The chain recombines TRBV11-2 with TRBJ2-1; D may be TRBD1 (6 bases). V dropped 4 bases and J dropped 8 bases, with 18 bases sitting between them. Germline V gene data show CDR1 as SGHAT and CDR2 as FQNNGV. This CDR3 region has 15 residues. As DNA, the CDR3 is TGTGCCAGCAGCTCACTTAAAACGGGACACCATGAGCAGTTCTTC. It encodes CASSSLKTGHHEQFF.

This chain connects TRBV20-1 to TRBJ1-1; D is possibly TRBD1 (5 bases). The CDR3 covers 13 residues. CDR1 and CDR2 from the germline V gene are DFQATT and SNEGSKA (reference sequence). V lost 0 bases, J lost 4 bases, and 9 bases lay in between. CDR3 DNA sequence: TGCAGTGCTAGAGACAGGGCAACCACTGAAGCTTTCTTT. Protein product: CSARDRATTEAFF.

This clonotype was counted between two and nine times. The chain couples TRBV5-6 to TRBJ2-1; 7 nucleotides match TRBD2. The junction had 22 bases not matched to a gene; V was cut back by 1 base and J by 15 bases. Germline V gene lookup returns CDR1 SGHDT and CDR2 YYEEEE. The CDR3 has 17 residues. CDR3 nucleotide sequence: TGTGCCAGCAGCTTGCGTCGGGAGGTTCTTACTACAATGAATTTGTTCTTC. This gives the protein CASSLRREVLTTMNLFF.

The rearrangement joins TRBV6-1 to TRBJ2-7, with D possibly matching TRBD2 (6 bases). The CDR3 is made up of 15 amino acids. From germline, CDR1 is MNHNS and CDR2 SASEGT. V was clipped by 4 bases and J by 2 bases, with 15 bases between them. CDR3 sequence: CASSGSSGYTYEQYF. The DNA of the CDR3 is TGTGCCAGCAGTGGGTCCAGCGGGTATACCTACGAGCAGTACTTC.

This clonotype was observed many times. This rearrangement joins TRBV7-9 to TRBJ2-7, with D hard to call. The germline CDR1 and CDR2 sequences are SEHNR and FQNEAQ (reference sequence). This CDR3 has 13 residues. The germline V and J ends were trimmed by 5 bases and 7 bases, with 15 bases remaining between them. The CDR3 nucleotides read TGTGCCAGCAGCCCTTGGACCGCGACAGAGCAGTACTTC. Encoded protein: CASSPWTATEQYF.

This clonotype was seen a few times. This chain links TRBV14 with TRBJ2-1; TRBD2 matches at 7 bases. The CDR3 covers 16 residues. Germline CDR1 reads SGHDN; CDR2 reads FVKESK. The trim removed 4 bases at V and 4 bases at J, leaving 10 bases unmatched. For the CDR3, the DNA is TGTGCCAGCAGCCCTCTAGGAGCGGGATGGTACAATGAGCAGTTCTTC. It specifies CASSPLGAGWYNEQFF.

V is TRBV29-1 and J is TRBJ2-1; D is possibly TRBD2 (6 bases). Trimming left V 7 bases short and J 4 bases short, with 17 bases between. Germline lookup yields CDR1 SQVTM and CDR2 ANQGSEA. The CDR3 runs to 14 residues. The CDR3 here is CSGRGVQGYNEQFF. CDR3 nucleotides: TGCAGCGGGAGGGGTGTCCAAGGATACAATGAGCAGTTCTTC.

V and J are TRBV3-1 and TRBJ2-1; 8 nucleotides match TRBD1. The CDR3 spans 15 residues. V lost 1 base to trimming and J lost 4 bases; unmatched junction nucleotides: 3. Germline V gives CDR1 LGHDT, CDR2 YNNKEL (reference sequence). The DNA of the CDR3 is TGTGCCAGCAGCCAAGGTCGACAGGGGTACAATGAGCAGTTCTTC. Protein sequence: CASSQGRQGYNEQFF.

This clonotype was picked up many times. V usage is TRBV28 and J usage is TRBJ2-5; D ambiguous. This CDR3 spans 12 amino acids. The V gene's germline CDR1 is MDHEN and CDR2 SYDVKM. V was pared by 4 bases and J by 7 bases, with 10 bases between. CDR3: CASSWVGVTQYF. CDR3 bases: TGTGCCAGCAGTTGGGTTGGAGTGACCCAGTACTTC.

DNA for the CDR3: TGCAGCGTTGCTCTTCTTTTGAGGGGAGGCACTGAAGCTTTCTTT. Protein: CSVALLLRGGTEAFF. The V call is TRBV29-1, the J call TRBJ1-1; possibly TRBD1 for D (5 bases). Germline-derived CDR1 and CDR2 are SQVTM and ANQGSEA. The V end was cut by 4 bases, the J end by 4 bases, with 19 bases between. The CDR3 has 15 residues.

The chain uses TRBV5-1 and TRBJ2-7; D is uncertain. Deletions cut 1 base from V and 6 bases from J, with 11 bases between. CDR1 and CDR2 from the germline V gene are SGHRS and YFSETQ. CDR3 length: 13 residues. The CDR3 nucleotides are TGCGCCAGCAGCTTGTTATCGACTGGCGAGCAGTACTTC. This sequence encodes CASSLLSTGEQYF.

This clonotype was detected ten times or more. The CDR3 bases are TGCAGCGCTGGGACGTCCGTCGTCGATACGCAGTATTTT. It codes for CSAGTSVVDTQYF. The chain has TRBV29-1 and TRBJ2-3; possibly TRBD1 or TRBD2 for D (5 bases each). The V and J ends lost 7 bases and 6 bases respectively, with 17 bases between them. CDR3 length: 13 residues. In germline, CDR1 is SQVTM, CDR2 ANQGSEA.

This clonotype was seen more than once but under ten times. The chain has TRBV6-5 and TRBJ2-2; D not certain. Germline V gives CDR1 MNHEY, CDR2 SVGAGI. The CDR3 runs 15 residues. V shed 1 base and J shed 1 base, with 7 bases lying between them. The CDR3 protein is CASSYWAKNTGELFF. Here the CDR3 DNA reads TGTGCCAGCAGTTACTGGGCGAAGAACACCGGGGAGCTGTTTTTT.

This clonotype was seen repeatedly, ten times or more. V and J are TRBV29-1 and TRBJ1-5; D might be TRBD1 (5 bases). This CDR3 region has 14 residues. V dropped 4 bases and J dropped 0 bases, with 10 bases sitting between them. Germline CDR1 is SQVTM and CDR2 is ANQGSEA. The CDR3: CSVVSGSSNQPQHF. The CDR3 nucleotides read TGCAGCGTTGTGTCAGGGTCTAGCAATCAGCCCCAGCATTTT.

This CDR3 reads CACSSLHNYGYTF. The CDR3, as DNA: TGTGCCTGCAGCAGTCTTCATAACTATGGCTACACCTTC. V and J are TRBV30 and TRBJ1-2; no clear D gene. With 6 bases removed from V and 1 base from J, the gap between germline ends came to 12 bases. CDR1 is GTSNPN, CDR2 SVGIG, per germline (reference sequence). The CDR3 runs to 13 residues.